The source of this TCR beta chain is a study of T cells in Graves' hyperthyroidism and ophthalmopathy. Whole-study findings and limits: Among thyroid clonotypes expanded above 0.001, most also appeared in blood. In simple terms, a model built on 13 V-J features told ophthalmopathy apart from stable hyperthyroidism.

Amplified TCR beta CDR3 regions came from RNA transcripts. A first-round RT-PCR of the TCR CDR3 used the HTBI primer set. TCRdb recomputed calls from the multiplex PCR reads with MiXCR, one row per CDR3 protein. The sample lists 540,000 or so distinct CDR3 sequences, around 45% occurring once. Germline-derived CDR1 and CDR2 are SGHAT and FQNNGV. This CDR3 is 15 amino acids long. V lost 0 bases and J 3 bases, leaving 8 bases between the germline ends. This clonotype was seen many times. The target antigen is unknown. What was sequenced was peripheral blood or thyroid tissue (not recorded which). The gene calls are TRBV11-2 and TRBJ1-4; D remains ambiguous. The TCR was taken from an adult woman with Graves' disease, either hyperthyroidism or ophthalmopathy (not recorded which). The CDR3 loop is CASSLEGSSNEKLFF. CDR3 DNA sequence: TGTGCCAGCAGCTTAGAGGGATCGTCTAATGAAAAACTGTTTTTT.